This T cell receptor (beta chain) was obtained from a study of cytomegalovirus exposure and HLA in healthy donors. Notes on the study in general: When a later analysis was performed, an Asian-associated ancestry cluster reportedly had fewer N-insertions than the approximately 680-donor mean. Data from an earlier analysis indicated that most TCR beta V segments were productive either about 87% or about 30% of the time. In a later analysis, TCR beta V- and J-gene trimming showed a link to a missense DCLRE1C variant. It was assumed in the presence/absence analyses that sequencing depth was roughly uniform across donors.

With regard to this clone: Its antigen is still unknown.

In the PCR, 60 Vbeta and 13 Jbeta primers were used. Measured with immunoSEQ multiplex PCR; TCRdb has only the in-frame clones, and not every one. The sample includes roughly 150,000 clones, approximately 88% of them seen just once. Germline lookup yields CDR1 MNHEY and CDR2 SVGAGI. V gave up 5 bases and J gave up 7 bases, with 12 bases separating them. There are 13 residues in the CDR3. The sequenced material came from PBMCs. The clonotype comes from a woman younger than 30 in good health and CMV-seronegative. The J gene is TRBJ1-5, the V gene TRBV6-5; D gene uncertain. This chain's CDR3 is CASSEREEQPQHF. In nucleotides, the CDR3 is TGTGCCAGCAGTGAAAGGGAGGAACAGCCCCAGCATTTT.